Listed here is a single T cell receptor (beta chain). Its antigen is not identified. The time point here: pre-sensitization, week 0. Regarding treatment: therapeutic diphenylcyclopropenone sensitization with weekly scalp DPC. Sequencing started from total RNA isolated from unfractionated whole blood. The entry originates in a study of human T cells and chemical hapten exposure. About the study: DPC (0.01%) was patch tested on the upper back and read at 6 days. Study-wide results and caveats: Donors, who had alopecia, may show an immune response that differs from healthy people's.

With 0 bases clipped from V and 5 bases from J, the junction kept 2 bases outside the gene matches. The CDR3 loop spans 14 amino acids. Germline CDR1 and CDR2: MNHEY and SVGEGT. TCRdb re-analysed the RACE reads in MiXCR, keeping a single row per CDR3 protein. Among 250,000 or so distinct CDR3 sequences, about 7.7% were seen once, and the ten largest hold 0.9% to 1.5%. Sequenced material: whole blood, taken in connection with sensitization to the hapten diphenylcyclopropenone (DPC). The TCR comes from a man aged 18 to 29 with alopecia areata. Some clones in this sample may be carry-over from other donors' samples. The chain employs TRBV6-2 or TRBV6-3 and TRBJ2-3, with 7 bases lining up with TRBD2. This CDR3 is CASSYSSGEDTQYF. In DNA form, the CDR3 reads TGTGCCAGCAGTTACTCCAGCGGGGAAGATACGCAGTATTTT.